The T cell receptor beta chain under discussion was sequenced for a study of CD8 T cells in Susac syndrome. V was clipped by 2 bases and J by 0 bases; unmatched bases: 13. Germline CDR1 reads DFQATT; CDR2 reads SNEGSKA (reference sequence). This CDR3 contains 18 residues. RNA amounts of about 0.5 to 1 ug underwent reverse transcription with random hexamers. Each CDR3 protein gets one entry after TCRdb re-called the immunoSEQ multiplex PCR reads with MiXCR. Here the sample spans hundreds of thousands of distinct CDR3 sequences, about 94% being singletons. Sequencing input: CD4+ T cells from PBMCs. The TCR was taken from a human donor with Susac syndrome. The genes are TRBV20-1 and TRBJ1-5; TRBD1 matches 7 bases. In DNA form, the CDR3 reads TGCAGTGCTAGACAACCGGGACAGAGCGTTTATAGCAATCAGCCCCAGCATTTT. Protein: CSARQPGQSVYSNQPQHF.